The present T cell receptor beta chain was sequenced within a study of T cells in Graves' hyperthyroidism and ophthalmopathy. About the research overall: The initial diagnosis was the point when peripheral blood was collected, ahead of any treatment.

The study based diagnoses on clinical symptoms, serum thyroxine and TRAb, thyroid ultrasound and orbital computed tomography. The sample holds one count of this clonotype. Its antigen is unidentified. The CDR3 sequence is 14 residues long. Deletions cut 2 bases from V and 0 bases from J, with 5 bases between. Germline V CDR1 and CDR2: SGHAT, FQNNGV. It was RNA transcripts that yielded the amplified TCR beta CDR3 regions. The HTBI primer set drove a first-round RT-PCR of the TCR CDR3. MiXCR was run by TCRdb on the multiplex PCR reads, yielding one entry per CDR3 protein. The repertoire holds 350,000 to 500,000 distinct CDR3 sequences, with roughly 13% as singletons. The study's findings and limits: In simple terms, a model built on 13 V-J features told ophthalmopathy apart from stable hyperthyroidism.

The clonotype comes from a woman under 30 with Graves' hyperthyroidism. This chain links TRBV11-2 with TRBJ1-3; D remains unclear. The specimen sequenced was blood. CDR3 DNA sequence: TGTGCCAGCAGCTTATTCGGCTCTGGAAACACCATATATTTT. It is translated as CASSLFGSGNTIYF.